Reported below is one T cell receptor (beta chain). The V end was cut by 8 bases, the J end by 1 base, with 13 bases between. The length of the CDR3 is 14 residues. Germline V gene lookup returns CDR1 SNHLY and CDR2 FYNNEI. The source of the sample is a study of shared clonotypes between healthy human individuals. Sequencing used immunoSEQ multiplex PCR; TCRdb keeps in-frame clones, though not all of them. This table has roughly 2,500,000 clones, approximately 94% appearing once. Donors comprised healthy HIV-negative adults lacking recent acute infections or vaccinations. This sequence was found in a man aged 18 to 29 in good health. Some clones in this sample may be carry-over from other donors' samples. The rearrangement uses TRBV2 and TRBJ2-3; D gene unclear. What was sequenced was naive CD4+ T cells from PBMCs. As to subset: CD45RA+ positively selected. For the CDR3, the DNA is TGTGCCAGCTGCTCCCTCATTGGCACAGATACGCAGTATTTT. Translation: CASCSLIGTDTQYF.